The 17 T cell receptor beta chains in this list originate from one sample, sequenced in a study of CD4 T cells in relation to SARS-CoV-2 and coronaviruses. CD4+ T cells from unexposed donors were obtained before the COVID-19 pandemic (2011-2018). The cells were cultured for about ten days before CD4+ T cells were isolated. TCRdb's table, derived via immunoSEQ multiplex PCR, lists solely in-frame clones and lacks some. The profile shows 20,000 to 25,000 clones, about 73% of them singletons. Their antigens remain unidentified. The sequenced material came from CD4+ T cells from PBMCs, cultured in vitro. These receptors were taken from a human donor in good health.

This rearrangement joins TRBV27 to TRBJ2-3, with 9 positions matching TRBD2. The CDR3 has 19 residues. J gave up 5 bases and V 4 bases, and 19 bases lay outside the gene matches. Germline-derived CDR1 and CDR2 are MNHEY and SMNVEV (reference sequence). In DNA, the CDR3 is TGTGCCAGCAGTTCCCCCCGGCCCCTAGCGGGACGGGTGTTAGATACGCAGTATTTT. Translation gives CASSSPRPLAGRVLDTQYF.

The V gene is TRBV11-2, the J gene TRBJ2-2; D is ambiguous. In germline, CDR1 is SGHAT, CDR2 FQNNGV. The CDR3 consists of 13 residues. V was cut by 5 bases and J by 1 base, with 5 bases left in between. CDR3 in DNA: TGTGCCAGCAGCAAGGGGAACACCGGGGAGCTGTTTTTT. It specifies CASSKGNTGELFF.

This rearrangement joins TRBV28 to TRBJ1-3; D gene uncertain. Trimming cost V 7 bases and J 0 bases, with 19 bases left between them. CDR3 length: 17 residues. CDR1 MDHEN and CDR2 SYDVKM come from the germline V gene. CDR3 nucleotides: TGTGCCAGCATCCCCAGTTCCTTGTTTTCCTCTGGAAACACCATATATTTT. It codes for CASIPSSLFSSGNTIYF.

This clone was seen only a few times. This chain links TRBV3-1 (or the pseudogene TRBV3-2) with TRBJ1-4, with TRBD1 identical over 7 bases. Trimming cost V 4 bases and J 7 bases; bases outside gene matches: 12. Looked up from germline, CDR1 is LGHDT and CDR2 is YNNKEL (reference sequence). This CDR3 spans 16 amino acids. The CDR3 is CASSPTTGVGTEKLFF. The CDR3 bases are TGTGCCAGCAGCCCAACTACAGGGGTGGGTACTGAAAAACTGTTTTTT.

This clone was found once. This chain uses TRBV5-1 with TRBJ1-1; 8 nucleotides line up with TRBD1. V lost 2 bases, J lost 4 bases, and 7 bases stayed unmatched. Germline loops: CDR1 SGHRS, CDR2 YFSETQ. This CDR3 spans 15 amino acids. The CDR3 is CASSFGQGSGTEAFF. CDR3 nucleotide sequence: TGCGCCAGCAGCTTCGGACAGGGCTCGGGCACTGAAGCTTTCTTT. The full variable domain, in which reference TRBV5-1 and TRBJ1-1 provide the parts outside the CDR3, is KAGVTQTPRYLIKTRGQQVTLSCSPISGHRSVSWYQQTPGQGLQFLFEYFSETQRNKGNFPGRFSGRQFSNSRSEMNVSTLELGDSALYLCASSFGQGSGTEAFFGQGTRLTVV.

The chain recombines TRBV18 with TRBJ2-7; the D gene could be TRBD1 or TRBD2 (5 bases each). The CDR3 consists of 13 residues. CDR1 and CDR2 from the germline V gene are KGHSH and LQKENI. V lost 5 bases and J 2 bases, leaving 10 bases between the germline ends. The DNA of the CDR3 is TGTGCCAGCTCATCGGGACCACCCTACGAGCAGTACTTC. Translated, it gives CASSSGPPYEQYF. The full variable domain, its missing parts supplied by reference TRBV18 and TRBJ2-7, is NAGVMQNPRHLVRRRGQEARLRCSPMKGHSHVYWYRQLPEEGLKFMVYLQKENIIDESGMPKERFSAEFPKEGPSILRIQQVVRGDSAAYFCASSSGPPYEQYFGPGTRLTVT.

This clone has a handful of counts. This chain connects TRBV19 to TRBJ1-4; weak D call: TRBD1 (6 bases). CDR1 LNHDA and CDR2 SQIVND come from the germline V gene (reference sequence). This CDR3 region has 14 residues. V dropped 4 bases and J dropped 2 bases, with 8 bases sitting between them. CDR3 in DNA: TGTGCCAGTAGTAACGACAGGACTAATGAAAAACTGTTTTTT. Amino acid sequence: CASSNDRTNEKLFF.

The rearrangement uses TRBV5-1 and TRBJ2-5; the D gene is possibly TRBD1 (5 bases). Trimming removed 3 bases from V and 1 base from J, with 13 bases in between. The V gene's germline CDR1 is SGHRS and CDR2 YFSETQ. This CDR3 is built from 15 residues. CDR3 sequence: CASSSPGGAQETQYF. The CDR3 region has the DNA TGCGCCAGCAGCTCTCCTGGTGGGGCCCAAGAGACCCAGTACTTC.

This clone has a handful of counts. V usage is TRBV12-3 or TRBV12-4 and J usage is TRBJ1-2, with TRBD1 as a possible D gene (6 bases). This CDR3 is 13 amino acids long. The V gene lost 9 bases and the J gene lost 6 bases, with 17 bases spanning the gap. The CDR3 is CASYKGGGDGYTF. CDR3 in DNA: TGTGCCAGTTATAAAGGGGGTGGCGATGGCTACACCTTC.

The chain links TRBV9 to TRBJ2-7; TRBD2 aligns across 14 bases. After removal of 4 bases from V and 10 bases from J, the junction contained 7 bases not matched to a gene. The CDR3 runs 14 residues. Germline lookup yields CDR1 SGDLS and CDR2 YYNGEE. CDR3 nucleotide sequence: TGTGCCAGCAGCCCCGGGACTAGCGGGGGCTCACAGTACTTC. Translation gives CASSPGTSGGSQYF.

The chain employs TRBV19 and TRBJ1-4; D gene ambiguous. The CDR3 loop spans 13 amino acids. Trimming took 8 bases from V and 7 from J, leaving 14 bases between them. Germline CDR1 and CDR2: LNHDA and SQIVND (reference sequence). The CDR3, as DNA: TGTGCCAGTTCGGACGGCTGGAGTGAAAAACTGTTTTTT. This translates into CASSDGWSEKLFF. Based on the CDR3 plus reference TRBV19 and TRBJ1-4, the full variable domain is DGGITQSPKYLFRKEGQNVTLSCEQNLNHDAMYWYRQDPGQGLRLIYYSQIVNDFQKGDIAEGYSVSREKKESFPLTVTSAQKNPTAFYLCASSDGWSEKLFFGSGTQLSVL.

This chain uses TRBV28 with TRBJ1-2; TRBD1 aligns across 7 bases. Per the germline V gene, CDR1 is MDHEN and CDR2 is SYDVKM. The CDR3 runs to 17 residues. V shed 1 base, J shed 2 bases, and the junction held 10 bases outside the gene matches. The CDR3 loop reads CASSLSEGAGWNYGYTF. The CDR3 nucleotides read TGTGCCAGCAGTTTATCTGAGGGGGCAGGGTGGAACTATGGCTACACCTTC.

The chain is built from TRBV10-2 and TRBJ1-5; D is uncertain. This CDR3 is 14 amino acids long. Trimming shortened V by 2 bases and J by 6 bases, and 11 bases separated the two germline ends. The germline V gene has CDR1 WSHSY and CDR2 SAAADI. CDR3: CASSEGSGGQPQHF. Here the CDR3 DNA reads TGCGCCAGCAGTGAGGGGTCAGGTGGTCAGCCCCAGCATTTT.

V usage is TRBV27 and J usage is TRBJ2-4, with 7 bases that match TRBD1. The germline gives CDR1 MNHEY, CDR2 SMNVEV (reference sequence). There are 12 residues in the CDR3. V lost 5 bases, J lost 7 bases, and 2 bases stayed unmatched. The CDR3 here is CASSQQGNIQYF. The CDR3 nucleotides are TGTGCCAGCAGTCAACAGGGGAACATTCAGTACTTC.

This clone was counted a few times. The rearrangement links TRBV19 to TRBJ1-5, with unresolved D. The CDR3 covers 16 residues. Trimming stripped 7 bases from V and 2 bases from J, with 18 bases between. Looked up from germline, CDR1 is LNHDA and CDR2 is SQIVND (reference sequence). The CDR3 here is CASTRSHGRGNQPQHF. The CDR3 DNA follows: TGTGCCAGTACCCGATCCCACGGGAGAGGCAATCAGCCCCAGCATTTT.

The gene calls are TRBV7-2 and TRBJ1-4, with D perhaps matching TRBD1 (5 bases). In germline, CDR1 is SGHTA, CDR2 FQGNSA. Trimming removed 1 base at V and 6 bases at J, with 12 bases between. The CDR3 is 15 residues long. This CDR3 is CASSLVGTPDEKLFF. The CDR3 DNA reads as TGTGCCAGCAGCTTAGTTGGGACTCCCGATGAAAAACTGTTTTTT.

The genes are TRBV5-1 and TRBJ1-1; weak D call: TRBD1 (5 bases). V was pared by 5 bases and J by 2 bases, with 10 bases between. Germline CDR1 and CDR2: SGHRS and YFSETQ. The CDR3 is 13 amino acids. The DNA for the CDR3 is TGCGCCAGCAGTTCGGGGGTTAACACTGAAGCTTTCTTT. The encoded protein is CASSSGVNTEAFF.